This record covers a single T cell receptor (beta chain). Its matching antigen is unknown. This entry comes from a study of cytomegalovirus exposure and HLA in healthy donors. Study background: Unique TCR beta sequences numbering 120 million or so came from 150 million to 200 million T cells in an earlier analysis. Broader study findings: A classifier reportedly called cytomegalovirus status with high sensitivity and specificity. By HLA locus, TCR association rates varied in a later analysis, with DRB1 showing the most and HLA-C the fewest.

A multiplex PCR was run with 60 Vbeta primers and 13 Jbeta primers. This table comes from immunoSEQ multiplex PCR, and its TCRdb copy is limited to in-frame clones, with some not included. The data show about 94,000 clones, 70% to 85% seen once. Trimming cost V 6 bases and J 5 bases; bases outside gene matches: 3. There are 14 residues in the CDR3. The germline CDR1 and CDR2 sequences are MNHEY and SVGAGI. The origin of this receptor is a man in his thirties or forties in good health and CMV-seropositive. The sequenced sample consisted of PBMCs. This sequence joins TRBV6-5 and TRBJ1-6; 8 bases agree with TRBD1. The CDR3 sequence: CASSLQGDNSPLHF. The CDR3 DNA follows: TGTGCCAGCAGCTTACAGGGGGATAATTCACCCCTCCACTTT.